This note documents a single T cell receptor beta chain sequence. Its antigen is currently unknown. This sample was included in a study of graft-versus-host responses after intestinal transplantation. Study context: Recipients obtained multivisceral, liver-intestinal, or isolated intestinal transplants.

Sequencing was performed with immunoSEQ multiplex PCR; in TCRdb, only in-frame clones are kept and a portion is missing. This sample carries approximately 88,000 clones, under 90% of them seen once, and the ten largest clones take roughly 0.099%. Regarding the study as a whole: In recipient marrow, GvH clones were found, and some appeared first in ileum or blood.

The sequence derives from a human donor who received an intestinal transplant. Here the sequenced sample was unstimulated CD4+ T cells sorted from spleen or lymph node cells, taken before intestinal transplant.

CDR3: CATKPDGRENTEAFF. CDR3 bases: TGTGCCACCAAACCGGACGGACGGGAAAACACTGAAGCTTTCTTT. The chain carries TRBV6-1 and TRBJ1-1; D remains ambiguous. The CDR3 loop spans 15 amino acids. V lost 10 bases and J lost 2, with 20 bases in between. Germline CDR1 is MNHNS and CDR2 is SASEGT.